The clone carrying this T cell receptor (beta chain) was picked up a small number of times. Germline values: CDR1 MGHRA, CDR2 YSYEKL. After removal of 1 base from V and 6 bases from J, the junction contained 14 bases not matched to a gene. The CDR3 is 17 residues long. The data derive from a study of CD8 T cells in ankylosing spondylitis. Each TCR beta library was made by quantitative 5'-RACE that incorporated molecular barcodes. MiXCR, applied by TCRdb to the 5' RACE reads, yields one record per CDR3 protein. The data contain approximately 200,000 distinct CDR3 sequences, roughly 13% of them singletons.

The sequenced sample was blood, either unsorted or a sorted T cell fraction (not recorded which). The TCR was taken from a male donor with ankylosing spondylitis or in good health (not recorded which). V usage is TRBV4-1 and J usage is TRBJ2-7, with TRBD2 matching over 8 bases. In DNA, the CDR3 is TGCGCCAGCAGCCAAGCCCTAACTAGCGGAGGCGGGGGCGAGCAGTACTTC. This encodes CASSQALTSGGGGEQYF.